These 8 T cell receptor beta chains share one sample of origin, sequenced in a study of shared clonotypes between healthy human individuals. Some clones are missing from TCRdb's copy, which holds only in-frame ones; the method was immunoSEQ multiplex PCR. This sample carries fewer than 3 million clones, less than 95% of them seen once, and the ten largest clones take about 0.41%. The specimen was naive CD4+ T cells from PBMCs. Subset noted: CD45RA+ positively selected. Receptors were obtained from a man younger than 30 in good health. Some clones in this sample may be carry-over from other donors' samples.

The chain has TRBV9 and TRBJ2-5; no clear D gene. The germline CDR1 and CDR2 sequences are SGDLS and YYNGEE. The germline V and J ends were trimmed by 4 bases and 5 bases, with 18 bases remaining between them. The CDR3 runs 15 residues. The CDR3 region is CASSPRHSTGETQYF. CDR3 coding DNA: TGTGCCAGCAGCCCCCGACATAGTACCGGGGAGACCCAGTACTTC.

The V gene is TRBV5-4, the J gene TRBJ1-2; D ambiguous. The CDR3 is 12 residues long. The V end was cut by 7 bases, the J end by 2 bases, with 9 bases between. From germline, CDR1 is SGHNT and CDR2 YYREEE (reference sequence). The CDR3, as DNA: TGTGCCAGCTCGAGGGAAAACTATGGCTACACCTTC. It is translated as CASSRENYGYTF.

V gene TRBV4-1 combines with J gene TRBJ2-5; D call uncertain. The CDR3 has 13 residues. CDR1 MGHRA and CDR2 YSYEKL come from the germline V gene. The V gene lost 4 bases and the J gene lost 5 bases, with 11 bases spanning the gap. The CDR3 protein is CASSRVHRETQYF. CDR3 bases: TGCGCCAGCAGCCGGGTGCATCGGGAGACCCAGTACTTC.

The V call is TRBV7-2, the J call TRBJ2-7; a possible D gene is TRBD1 (6 bases). V lost 5 bases and J lost 5, with 13 bases in between. The CDR3 contains 13 residues. Germline V CDR1 and CDR2: SGHTA, FQGNSA. The CDR3 DNA follows: TGTGCCAGCAGCCGACAGGCCAATGACGAGCAGTACTTC. It encodes CASSRQANDEQYF.

The chain has TRBV7-3 and TRBJ1-6; 8 positions agree with TRBD1. The length of the CDR3 is 14 residues. Germline-derived CDR1 and CDR2 are SGHTA and FQGTGA. V was pared by 4 bases and J by 11 bases, with 7 bases of the junction left unmatched. The CDR3 protein is CASSSGTGSTPLHF. Written as DNA, the CDR3 is TGTGCCAGCAGCTCAGGGACAGGTTCTACACCCCTCCACTTT.

The V and J genes are TRBV6-6 and TRBJ2-6; D is uncertain. This CDR3 comprises 14 residues. V shed 11 bases and J shed 0 bases, with 11 bases lying between them. The germline CDR1 and CDR2 sequences are MNHNY and SVGAGI (reference sequence). The CDR3 loop reads CASKDGSGANVLTF. As DNA, the CDR3 is TGTGCCTCAAAGGATGGCTCTGGGGCCAACGTCCTGACTTTC.

The chain combines TRBV7-2 with TRBJ2-7; D is perhaps TRBD1 (5 bases). V dropped 4 bases and J dropped 13 bases, with 26 bases sitting between them. In germline, CDR1 is SGHTA, CDR2 FQGNSA. The CDR3 has 15 amino acids. For the CDR3, the DNA is TGTGCCAGCAGCTCAGGGCCGACTCCAACTATGGGGCCATACTTC. Translated: CASSSGPTPTMGPYF.

CDR3 sequence: CASSDRSWVPGDTQYF. CDR3 in DNA: TGTGCCAGCAGCGACAGGAGCTGGGTACCGGGAGATACGCAGTATTTT. This chain joins TRBV9 and TRBJ2-3; possibly TRBD1 for D (5 bases). V gave up 3 bases and J gave up 5 bases, with 19 bases separating them. The CDR3 has 16 amino acids. Germline V CDR1 and CDR2: SGDLS, YYNGEE. The whole variable domain, filled in from reference TRBV9 and TRBJ2-3, reads DSGVTQTPKHLITATGQRVTLRCSPRSGDLSVYWYQQSLDQGLQFLIQYYNGEERAKGNILERFSAQQFPDLHSELNLSSLELGDSALYFCASSDRSWVPGDTQYFGPGTRLTVL.